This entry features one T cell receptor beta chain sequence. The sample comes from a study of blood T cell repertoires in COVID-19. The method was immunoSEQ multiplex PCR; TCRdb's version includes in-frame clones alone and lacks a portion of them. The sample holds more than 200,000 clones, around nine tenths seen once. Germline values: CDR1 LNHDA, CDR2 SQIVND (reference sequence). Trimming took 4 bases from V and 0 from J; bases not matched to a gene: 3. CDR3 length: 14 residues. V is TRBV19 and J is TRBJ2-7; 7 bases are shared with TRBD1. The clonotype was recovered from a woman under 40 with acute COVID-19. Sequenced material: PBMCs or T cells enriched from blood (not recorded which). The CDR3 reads CASSTWDSSYEQYF. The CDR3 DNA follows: TGTGCCAGTAGTACTTGGGACAGCTCCTACGAGCAGTACTTC.